This T cell receptor (beta chain) comes out of a study of shared clonotypes between healthy human individuals. In its sample, this clone was seen a few times. Its antigen remains unknown. Only Caucasian adults living in Nashville, Tennessee served as donors. The germline CDR1 and CDR2 sequences are MGHRA and YSYEKL. V lost 0 bases to trimming and J lost 7 bases, with 13 bases between them. CDR3 size: 15 residues. Clones were read by immunoSEQ multiplex PCR, and TCRdb kept only the in-frame ones, dropping some. The sample records over 2 million clones, just under 95% being singletons. Study observations and caveats: Sharing across four donors was highest in naive CD4 (approximately 5%) and lowest in memory CD8 (around 0.4%).

The specimen was naive CD4+ T cells from PBMCs. As for subset: CD45RA+ positively selected. V usage is TRBV4-1 and J usage is TRBJ1-5, with unresolved D. The sequence came from a young man in good health. Some clones in this sample may be carry-over from other donors' samples. The CDR3 DNA reads as TGCGCCAGCAGCCAAGATCCGGGTTTTCGGCAGCCCCAGCATTTT. Amino acids: CASSQDPGFRQPQHF.